These 10 T cell receptor beta chains share one sample of origin, sequenced in a study of T cells in localized non-small cell lung cancer. Sequenced by immunoSEQ multiplex PCR; TCRdb stores in-frame clones only, minus some. The table includes 45,000 to 60,000 clones, under 85% detected once. The sample in question was peripheral blood, obtained before any cancer treatment. The receptor set was obtained from a female donor aged 60 or older with stage II squamous cell lung carcinoma.

The table lists this clone with a few counts. The CDR3 protein is CASSPLPRYGYTF. As DNA, the CDR3 is TGTGCCAGCAGCCCCCTCCCTCGGTATGGCTACACCTTC. The chain couples TRBV7-8 to TRBJ1-2; D not resolved. The CDR3 loop spans 13 amino acids. The V and J ends lost 5 bases and 5 bases respectively, with 12 bases between them. Germline CDR1 SGHVS, CDR2 FQNEAQ. Looking up the rest from reference TRBV7-8 and TRBJ1-2 gives the full variable domain: GAGVSQSPRYKVAKRGQDVALRCDPISGHVSLFWYQQALGQGPEFLTYFQNEAQLDKSGLPSDRFFAERPEGSVSTLKIQRTQQEDSAVYLCASSPLPRYGYTFGSGTRLTVV.

The chain combines TRBV7-8 with TRBJ2-1; 8 bases map to TRBD2. The length of the CDR3 is 14 residues. The junction had 4 bases not matched to a gene; V was cut back by 2 bases and J by 7 bases. Germline V gene sequence: CDR1 SGHVS, CDR2 FQNEAQ. The CDR3 here is CASSLSGGPNEQFF. Written as DNA, the CDR3 is TGTGCCAGCAGCTTATCGGGGGGGCCAAATGAGCAGTTCTTC.

The chain uses TRBV16 and TRBJ1-2; TRBD1 is a possible D gene (5 bases). With 1 base removed from V and 0 bases from J, the gap between germline ends came to 12 bases. Germline loops: CDR1 KGHSY, CDR2 FQNENV. The CDR3 loop spans 16 amino acids. The CDR3 protein is CASSQFVTGTNYGYTF. The CDR3 DNA is TGTGCCAGCAGCCAATTTGTCACAGGCACTAACTATGGCTACACCTTC.

The V gene is TRBV27, the J gene TRBJ1-6, with no clear D. The CDR3 runs 13 residues. Between the trimmed V and J ends, which lost 7 bases and 9 bases, there was a span of 13 bases. Germline loops: CDR1 MNHEY, CDR2 SMNVEV (reference sequence). CDR3 nucleotide sequence: TGTGCCAGCACCCTTTTATTAGGTTCACCCCTCCACTTT. Translation gives CASTLLLGSPLHF.

The chain has TRBV4-3 and TRBJ1-6, with D uncertain. CDR3 length: 16 amino acids. Trimming took 3 bases from V and 9 from J, leaving 18 bases between them. Germline V gene data show CDR1 as LGHNA and CDR2 as YSLEER. CDR3 sequence reads: CASSQGVREETSPLHF. DNA for the CDR3: TGCGCCAGCAGCCAGGGAGTTAGGGAGGAGACTTCACCCCTCCACTTT.

This clone is labeled large (0.1 to 1%). In the same sample, other DNA sequences code for this CDR3. V usage is TRBV9 and J usage is TRBJ2-1; 7 nucleotides agree with TRBD1. The CDR3 is 14 amino acids. After removal of 2 bases from V and 5 bases from J, the junction contained 4 bases not matched to a gene. Germline values: CDR1 SGDLS, CDR2 YYNGEE. Here the CDR3 reads CASSVLQGNNEQFF. The CDR3 nucleotides read TGTGCCAGCAGCGTTCTACAGGGGAACAATGAGCAGTTCTTC.

V is TRBV30 and J is TRBJ1-6; D possibly corresponds to TRBD1 (6 bases). V gave up 0 bases and J gave up 10 bases, with 19 bases separating them. CDR1 is GTSNPN and CDR2 is SVGIG in the germline V gene (reference sequence). The CDR3 is made up of 16 amino acids. The CDR3 protein is CAWSVPVGGQGSPLHF. CDR3 in DNA: TGTGCCTGGAGTGTACCTGTGGGGGGGCAAGGATCACCCCTCCACTTT. Using reference TRBV30 and TRBJ1-6 for the parts outside the CDR3, the full variable domain is SQTIHQWPATLVQPVGSPLSLECTVEGTSNPNLYWYRQAAGRGLQLLFYSVGIGQISSEVPQNLSASRPQDRQFILSSKKLLLSDSGFYLCAWSVPVGGQGSPLHFGNGTRLTVT.

This clone was seen a single time. V gene TRBV5-1 combines with J gene TRBJ1-6, with no clear D. The germline CDR1 and CDR2 sequences are SGHRS and YFSETQ. V was shortened by 6 bases and J by 0 bases, with 16 bases between the two germline ends. The length of the CDR3 is 17 residues. The CDR3 DNA sequence: TGCGCCAGCACGGCGTCCTTCAGTCGCTCCTATAATTCACCCCTCCACTTT. Its translation: CASTASFSRSYNSPLHF.

The chain carries TRBV5-1 and TRBJ2-3, with TRBD2 matching 8 bases. This CDR3 contains 16 residues. J lost 6 bases, V lost 3 bases, and 12 bases had no gene match. Germline-derived CDR1 and CDR2 are SGHRS and YFSETQ. The CDR3 DNA is TGCGCCAGCAGCTCCCAGATACTAGCGGCGGGGGATACGCAGTATTTT. It is translated as CASSSQILAAGDTQYF.

V is TRBV9 and J is TRBJ1-1; the D gene is possibly TRBD1 (5 bases). CDR3 length equals 13 residues. V was clipped by 6 bases and J by 1 base, with 10 bases between them. The V gene's germline CDR1 is SGDLS and CDR2 YYNGEE. Here the CDR3 DNA reads TGTGCCAGCAAGAATGACAGGAACACTGAAGCTTTCTTT. Translation gives CASKNDRNTEAFF.